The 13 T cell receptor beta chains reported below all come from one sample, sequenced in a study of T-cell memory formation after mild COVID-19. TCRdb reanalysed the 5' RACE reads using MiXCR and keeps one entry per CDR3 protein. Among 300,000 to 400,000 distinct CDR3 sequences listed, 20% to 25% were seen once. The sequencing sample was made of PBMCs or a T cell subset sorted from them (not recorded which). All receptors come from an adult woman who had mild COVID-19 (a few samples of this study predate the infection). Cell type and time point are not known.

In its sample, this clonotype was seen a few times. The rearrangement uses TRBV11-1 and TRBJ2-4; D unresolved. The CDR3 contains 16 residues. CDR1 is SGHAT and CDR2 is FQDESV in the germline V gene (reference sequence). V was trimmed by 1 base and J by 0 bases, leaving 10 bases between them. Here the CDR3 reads CASSLGSRGAKNIQYF. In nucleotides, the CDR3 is TGTGCCAGCAGCTTAGGTTCCCGTGGAGCCAAAAACATTCAGTACTTC.

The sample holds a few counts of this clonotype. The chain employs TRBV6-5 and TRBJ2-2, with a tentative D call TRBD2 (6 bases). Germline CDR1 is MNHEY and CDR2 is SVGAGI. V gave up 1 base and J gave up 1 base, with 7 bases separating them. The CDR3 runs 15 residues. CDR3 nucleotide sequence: TGTGCCAGCAGTTACTTGCGGGAGAACACCGGGGAGCTGTTTTTT. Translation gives CASSYLRENTGELFF.

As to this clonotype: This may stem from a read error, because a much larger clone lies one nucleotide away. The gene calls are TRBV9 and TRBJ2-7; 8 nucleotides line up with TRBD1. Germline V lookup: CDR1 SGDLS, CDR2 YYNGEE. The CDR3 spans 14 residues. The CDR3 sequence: CASSRQGLVYEKYF. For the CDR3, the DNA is TGTGCCAGCAGTAGACAGGGGCTAGTCTACGAGAAGTACTTC.

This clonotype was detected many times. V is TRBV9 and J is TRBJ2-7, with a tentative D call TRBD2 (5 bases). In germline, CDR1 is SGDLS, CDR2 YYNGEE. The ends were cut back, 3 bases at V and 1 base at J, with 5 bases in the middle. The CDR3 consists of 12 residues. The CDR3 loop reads CASSGLSYEQYF. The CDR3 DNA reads TGTGCCAGCAGCGGACTATCCTACGAGCAGTACTTC.

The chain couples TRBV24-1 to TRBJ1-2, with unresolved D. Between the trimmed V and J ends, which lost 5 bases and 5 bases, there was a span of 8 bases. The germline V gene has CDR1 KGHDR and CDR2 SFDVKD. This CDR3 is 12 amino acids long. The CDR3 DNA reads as TGTGCCACCAGTGGGGGTAGTTATGGCTACACCTTC. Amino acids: CATSGGSYGYTF.

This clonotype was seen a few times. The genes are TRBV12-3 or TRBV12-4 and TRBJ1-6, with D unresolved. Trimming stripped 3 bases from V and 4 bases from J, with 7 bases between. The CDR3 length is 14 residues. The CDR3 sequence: CASSFQEYNSPLHF. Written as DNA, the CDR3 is TGTGCCAGCAGTTTTCAGGAGTATAATTCACCCCTCCACTTT.

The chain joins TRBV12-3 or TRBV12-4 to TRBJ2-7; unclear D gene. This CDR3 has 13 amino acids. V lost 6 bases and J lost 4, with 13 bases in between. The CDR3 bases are TGTGCCAGCAGCCCCGACGACCAATACGAGCAGTACTTC. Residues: CASSPDDQYEQYF.

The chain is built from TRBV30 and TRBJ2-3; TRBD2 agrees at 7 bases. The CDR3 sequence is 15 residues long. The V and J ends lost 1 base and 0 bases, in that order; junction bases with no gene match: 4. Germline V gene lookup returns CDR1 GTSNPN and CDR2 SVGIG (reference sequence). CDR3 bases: TGTGCCTGGAGTGCCCTAGCGGCTAGCACAGATACGCAGTATTTT. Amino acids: CAWSALAASTDTQYF.

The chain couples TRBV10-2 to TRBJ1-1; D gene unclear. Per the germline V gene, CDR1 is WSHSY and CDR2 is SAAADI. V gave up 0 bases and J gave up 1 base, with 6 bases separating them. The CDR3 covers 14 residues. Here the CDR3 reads CASSESSRNTEAFF. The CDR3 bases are TGCGCCAGCAGTGAGTCTAGCCGGAACACTGAAGCTTTCTTT.

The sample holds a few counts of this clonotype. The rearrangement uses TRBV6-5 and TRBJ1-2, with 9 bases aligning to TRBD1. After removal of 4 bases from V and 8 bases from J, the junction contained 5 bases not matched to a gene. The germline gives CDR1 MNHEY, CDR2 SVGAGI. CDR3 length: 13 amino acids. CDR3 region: CASSWDRARGYTF. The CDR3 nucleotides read TGTGCCAGCAGTTGGGACAGGGCCCGGGGCTACACCTTC.

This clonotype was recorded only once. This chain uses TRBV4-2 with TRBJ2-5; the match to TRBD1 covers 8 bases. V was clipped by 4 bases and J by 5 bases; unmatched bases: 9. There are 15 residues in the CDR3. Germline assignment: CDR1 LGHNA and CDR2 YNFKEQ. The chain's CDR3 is CASSPGPPGGETQYF. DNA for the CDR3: TGTGCCAGCAGCCCGGGACCCCCAGGGGGCGAGACCCAGTACTTC.

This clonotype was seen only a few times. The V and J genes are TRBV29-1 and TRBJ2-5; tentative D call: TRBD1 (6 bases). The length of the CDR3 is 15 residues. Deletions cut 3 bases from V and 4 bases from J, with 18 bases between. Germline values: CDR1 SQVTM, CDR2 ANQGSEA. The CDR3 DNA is TGCAGCGTTGACGGTCAGTCAGGGGTTTTAGAGACCCAGTACTTC. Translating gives CSVDGQSGVLETQYF.

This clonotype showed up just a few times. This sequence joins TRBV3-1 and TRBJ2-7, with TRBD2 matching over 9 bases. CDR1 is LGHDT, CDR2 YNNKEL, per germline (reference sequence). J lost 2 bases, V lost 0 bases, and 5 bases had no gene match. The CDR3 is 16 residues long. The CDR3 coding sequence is TGTGCCAGCAGCCAAGATCCGGCTAGCGGGGCCTACGAGCAGTACTTC. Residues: CASSQDPASGAYEQYF.